Each of the 32 T cell receptor beta chains below was sequenced from the same sample in a study of T cell repertoires in cytomegalovirus infection. In TCRdb, the reads were re-called with MiXCR into one record per CDR3 protein. The sample includes around 450,000 distinct CDR3 sequences, about 11% seen only once; the top ten take roughly 10%. What was sequenced was PBMCs. These receptor sequences come from a human donor in good health (CMV status not recorded). Some clones in this sample may be carry-over from other donors' samples.

This clonotype has at least ten counts. The chain couples TRBV27 to TRBJ2-2, with 7 bases matching TRBD1. J was trimmed by 2 bases and V by 3 bases; bases with no gene match: 3. The CDR3 consists of 15 residues. Germline V gives CDR1 MNHEY, CDR2 SMNVEV (reference sequence). CDR3 amino acids: CASSFDRANTGELFF. For the CDR3, the DNA is TGTGCCAGCAGTTTCGACAGGGCAAACACCGGGGAGCTGTTTTTT.

This clonotype has a handful of counts. The chain combines TRBV2 with TRBJ1-1; no definite D call. The V gene lost 4 bases and the J gene lost 9 bases, with 12 bases spanning the gap. The CDR3 runs 12 residues. Per germline, CDR1 SNHLY and CDR2 FYNNEI. DNA of the CDR3: TGTGCCAGCAGTGCTTCGACCGATAAAGCTTTCTTT. This encodes CASSASTDKAFF.

This clonotype came up many times. The chain recombines TRBV6-1 with TRBJ1-2; 7 nucleotides align to TRBD1. The germline gives CDR1 MNHNS, CDR2 SASEGT. CDR3 size: 12 residues. With V trimmed by 0 bases and J by 9 bases, 1 base remained unmatched. The CDR3 DNA reads as TGTGCCAGCAGTGAAGCACAGGGGAGCTACACCTTC. Protein: CASSEAQGSYTF.

This clonotype was seen a few times. The V and J genes are TRBV18 and TRBJ1-1; no clear D. Germline V lookup: CDR1 KGHSH, CDR2 LQKENI. Trimming shortened V by 8 bases and J by 1 base, and 11 bases separated the two germline ends. The CDR3 is 13 amino acids. The DNA for the CDR3 is TGTGCCAGCGCCCAGAGGCGGAACACTGAAGCTTTCTTT. As protein: CASAQRRNTEAFF.

Many counts were recorded for this clonotype. The chain has TRBV2 and TRBJ2-6, with unresolved D. There are 16 residues in the CDR3. Germline assignment: CDR1 SNHLY and CDR2 FYNNEI. Trimming removed 5 bases from V and 0 bases from J, with 11 bases in between. This CDR3 is CASSQDHYSGANVLTF. CDR3 bases: TGTGCCAGCAGTCAGGACCACTACTCTGGGGCCAACGTCCTGACTTTC. Full variable domain (outside the CDR3, taken from reference TRBV2 and TRBJ2-6): EPEVTQTPSHQVTQMGQEVILRCVPISNHLYFYWYRQILGQKVEFLVSFYNNEISEKSEIFDDQFSVERPDGSNFTLKIRSTKLEDSAMYFCASSQDHYSGANVLTFGAGSRLTVL.

This clonotype was seen at least ten times. The chain combines TRBV28 with TRBJ2-1, with a tentative D call TRBD2 (6 bases). Germline CDR1 MDHEN, CDR2 SYDVKM. There are 15 residues in the CDR3. Trimming shortened V by 5 bases and J by 2 bases, and 13 bases separated the two germline ends. The CDR3 sequence: CASSTSSPPYNEQFF. The CDR3 DNA sequence: TGTGCCAGCAGTACTAGCTCCCCCCCCTACAATGAGCAGTTCTTC.

This clonotype was recorded many times. The chain uses TRBV10-3 and TRBJ2-3; 7 bases match TRBD2. V lost 0 bases to trimming and J lost 0 bases; unmatched junction nucleotides: 6. Germline CDR1 and CDR2: ENHRY and SYGVKD. The CDR3 runs to 17 residues. The CDR3: CAISESIKRGSTDTQYF. The CDR3 DNA reads as TGTGCCATCAGTGAGTCGATAAAGCGGGGTAGCACAGATACGCAGTATTTT.

In its sample, this clonotype was seen a few times. The rearrangement joins TRBV19 to TRBJ2-5, with D possibly being TRBD1 (5 bases). From germline, CDR1 is LNHDA and CDR2 SQIVND (reference sequence). CDR3 length: 14 residues. The V end was cut by 3 bases, the J end by 10 bases, with 18 bases between. The DNA for the CDR3 is TGTGCCAGTAGTATCCGCCTCTCCCAGGGTGTCCAGTACTTC. Translation gives CASSIRLSQGVQYF.

The rearrangement uses TRBV24-1 and TRBJ1-2, with 7 bases fitting TRBD1. This CDR3 has 14 residues. The trim removed 7 bases at V and 7 bases at J, leaving 11 bases unmatched. The germline gives CDR1 KGHDR, CDR2 SFDVKD. CDR3 sequence (DNA): TGTGCCACCAGCCGACAGGGTTTCGTCGGTGGCTACACCTTC. Amino acid sequence: CATSRQGFVGGYTF.

The genes are TRBV20-1 and TRBJ2-2; 13 bases are shared with TRBD2. V gave up 5 bases and J gave up 7 bases; unmatched junction bases: 19. The CDR3 length is 19 residues. The germline V gene has CDR1 DFQATT and CDR2 SNEGSKA (reference sequence). The CDR3 nucleotides read TGCAGTGCTCCCGACAGCGCCCGACTAGCGGGAGGTAGTGACGGGGAGCTGTTTTTT. It yields the protein CSAPDSARLAGGSDGELFF.

CDR3 DNA: TGCAGTGCTAGAGATTGGAGTAGCGGGACCGGGGAGCTGTTTTTT. Its protein is CSARDWSSGTGELFF. V is TRBV20-1 and J is TRBJ2-2, with TRBD2 identical over 7 bases. This CDR3 region has 15 residues. Germline V gene lookup returns CDR1 DFQATT and CDR2 SNEGSKA (reference sequence). Trimming at V came to 0 bases and at J to 5 bases, leaving 6 bases not matched to a gene.

In its sample, this clonotype was seen many times. The J gene is TRBJ2-5, the V gene TRBV7-2; D remains unclear. CDR1 and CDR2 (germline): SGHTA, FQGNSA. This CDR3 has 11 amino acids. Trimming cost V 4 bases and J 5 bases, with 5 bases left between them. The CDR3 spells CASSSTETQYF. As DNA, the CDR3 is TGTGCCAGCAGCTCTACCGAGACCCAGTACTTC.

This clonotype came up many times. This sequence joins TRBV11-2 and TRBJ1-1; TRBD1 aligns across 8 bases. With 3 bases clipped from V and 5 bases from J, the junction kept 8 bases outside the gene matches. The germline gives CDR1 SGHAT, CDR2 FQNNGV. This CDR3 spans 15 amino acids. The CDR3 loop is CASSLAGGVGTEAFF. For the CDR3, the DNA is TGTGCCAGCAGCTTGGCAGGGGGCGTTGGGACTGAAGCTTTCTTT.

This clonotype was detected many times. The genes are TRBV7-9 and TRBJ2-5; maybe TRBD1 (5 bases). V was shortened by 0 bases and J by 5 bases, with 13 bases between the two germline ends. Germline CDR1 SEHNR, CDR2 FQNEAQ (reference sequence). The CDR3 totals 15 residues. The CDR3 loop reads CASSLALGAVETQYF. The CDR3 region has the DNA TGTGCCAGCAGCTTAGCGTTAGGGGCTGTGGAGACCCAGTACTTC. The whole variable domain, remainder taken from reference TRBV7-9 and TRBJ2-5, is DTGVSQNPRHKITKRGQNVTFRCDPISEHNRLYWYRQTLGQGPEFLTYFQNEAQLEKSRLLSDRFSAERPKGSFSTLEIQRTEQGDSAMYLCASSLALGAVETQYFGPGTRLLVL.

This clonotype has a handful of counts. The chain couples TRBV20-1 to TRBJ2-1, with D perhaps TRBD1 (5 bases). From germline, CDR1 is DFQATT and CDR2 SNEGSKA (reference sequence). This CDR3 comprises 13 residues. The germline V and J ends were trimmed by 4 bases and 6 bases, with 13 bases remaining between them. The CDR3 sequence: CSATNTGPNEQFF. CDR3 coding DNA: TGCAGTGCTACCAATACAGGCCCCAATGAGCAGTTCTTC.

This clonotype came up many times. The chain carries TRBV6-5 and TRBJ2-1; TRBD2 matches at 14 bases. Trimming cost V 4 bases and J 8 bases; bases outside gene matches: 7. The germline gives CDR1 MNHEY, CDR2 SVGAGI. The CDR3 consists of 16 residues. The DNA for the CDR3 is TGTGCCAGCAGTTCTCGGGGACTAGCGGGAGTCGATGAGCAGTTCTTC. Its translation: CASSSRGLAGVDEQFF.

The J gene is TRBJ2-3, the V gene TRBV28, with no clear D. Germline CDR1 and CDR2: MDHEN and SYDVKM. V lost 4 bases to trimming and J lost 14 bases, with 13 bases between them. There are 11 residues in the CDR3. CDR3 DNA sequence: TGTGCCAGCAGTTCCCCTAACGTCGTGTATTTT. Its translation is CASSSPNVVYF.

This clonotype has a count of ten or more. The rearrangement uses TRBV12-3 or TRBV12-4 and TRBJ2-2, with 7 bases fitting TRBD1. The CDR3 is 15 amino acids. V lost 2 bases, J lost 5 bases, and 5 bases stayed unmatched. DNA for the CDR3: TGTGCCAGCAGTTTACCGACAGGGTTTACCGGGGAGCTGTTTTTT. This encodes CASSLPTGFTGELFF.

Comments on this clonotype: A read error may be the cause here, since a much bigger clone is one base away. The chain has TRBV24-1 and TRBJ2-5; TRBD2 matches 11 bases. The V gene's germline CDR1 is KGHDR and CDR2 SFDVKD. This CDR3 spans 16 amino acids. Germline trimming cut 9 bases from V and 0 bases from J; bases unmatched to any gene: 8. The CDR3: CATGAWTSGYQETQYF. The CDR3 DNA reads as TGTGCCACCGGTGCCTGGACTAGCGGGTACCAAGAGACCCAGTACTTC.

This clonotype appeared a few times. It may be a read error: a sequence one base away is much more abundant. The chain combines TRBV6-1 with TRBJ2-2; D not resolved. Trimming took 6 bases from V and 3 from J, leaving 5 bases between them. CDR3 length: 12 amino acids. CDR1 is MNHNS, CDR2 SASEGT, per germline. CDR3 nucleotides: TGTGCCAGCAGGTCGTACACCGGGGAGCTGTTTTTT. It specifies CASRSYTGELFF.

A remark on this clonotype: A much larger clone differs by one base, so this may be a read error. The V and J genes are TRBV19 and TRBJ1-1; the D is unclear. CDR1 and CDR2 from the germline V gene are LNHDA and SQIVND (reference sequence). The CDR3 runs 12 residues. V lost 10 bases to trimming and J lost 2 bases, with 11 bases between them. The CDR3: CANNRPNTEAFF. DNA for the CDR3: TGTGCCAATAACCGGCCTAACACTGAAGCTTTCTTT.

The chain recombines TRBV28 with TRBJ2-1, with 10 nucleotides matching TRBD2. The ends lost 5 bases at V and 6 bases at J; junction bases unmatched: 16. The germline V gene encodes CDR1 MDHEN and CDR2 SYDVKM. The CDR3 runs to 18 residues. CDR3 region: CASSVPPGASGSPNEQFF. In DNA form, the CDR3 reads TGTGCCAGCAGTGTACCCCCCGGGGCTAGCGGGAGCCCCAATGAGCAGTTCTTC.

In this sample, this clonotype turned up many times. The chain uses TRBV7-8 and TRBJ2-3; D is unclear. The CDR3 extends over 15 amino acids. Trimming stripped 2 bases from V and 0 bases from J, with 9 bases between. Germline V gene data show CDR1 as SGHVS and CDR2 as FQNEAQ. Here the CDR3 DNA reads TGTGCCAGCAGCTTACGGTCCATTAGCACAGATACGCAGTATTTT. It translates to CASSLRSISTDTQYF.

The genes are TRBV27 and TRBJ2-4, with D possibly matching TRBD1 (5 bases). The germline V gene encodes CDR1 MNHEY and CDR2 SMNVEV (reference sequence). V shed 5 bases and J shed 6 bases, with 20 bases lying between them. CDR3 size: 16 residues. The CDR3 DNA sequence: TGTGCCAGCAGTCCCCTATGGACCGGAAGGGGAAACATTCAGTACTTC. Amino acid sequence: CASSPLWTGRGNIQYF.

The chain links TRBV6-4 to TRBJ2-1; 7 nucleotides agree with TRBD2. The CDR3 is 12 amino acids. Germline lookup yields CDR1 MRHNA and CDR2 SNTAGT. The junction had 3 bases not matched to a gene; V was cut back by 6 bases and J by 7 bases. CDR3 sequence (DNA): TGTGCCAGCAGAAGACTAGCAAATGAGCAGTTCTTC. Amino acid sequence: CASRRLANEQFF.

This clonotype has just a few counts. The chain is built from TRBV20-1 and TRBJ1-2; the D gene is possibly TRBD1 (6 bases). Germline V gene sequence: CDR1 DFQATT, CDR2 SNEGSKA (reference sequence). This CDR3 contains 12 residues. The V end was cut by 6 bases, the J end by 8 bases, with 16 bases between. In DNA, the CDR3 is TGCAGTGCCGCTCGGGGGCCTAGAGGCTACACCTTC. Its protein product is CSAARGPRGYTF.

The table lists this clonotype with many counts. The chain carries TRBV12-5 and TRBJ1-2, with 9 bases fitting TRBD1. Per germline, CDR1 LGHNT and CDR2 FRNRAP. V shed 4 bases, J shed 4 bases, and the junction held 7 bases outside the gene matches. The CDR3 consists of 15 residues. In DNA, the CDR3 is TGTGCTAGTGGTTCCCCCGGACAGGGGATCTATGGCTACACCTTC. Protein product: CASGSPGQGIYGYTF.

This clonotype was seen repeatedly, ten times or more. The V and J genes are TRBV9 and TRBJ2-5; 9 nucleotides align to TRBD2. This CDR3 spans 14 amino acids. The germline gives CDR1 SGDLS, CDR2 YYNGEE. J was trimmed by 6 bases and V by 4 bases; bases with no gene match: 7. CDR3 sequence reads: CASSYSGGSQTQYF. The DNA of the CDR3 is TGTGCCAGCAGCTACAGCGGGGGGTCGCAGACCCAGTACTTC. Drawing the rest from reference TRBV9 and TRBJ2-5, the complete variable domain is DSGVTQTPKHLITATGQRVTLRCSPRSGDLSVYWYQQSLDQGLQFLIQYYNGEERAKGNILERFSAQQFPDLHSELNLSSLELGDSALYFCASSYSGGSQTQYFGPGTRLLVL.

The J gene is TRBJ2-1, the V gene TRBV7-9, with a weak D call TRBD1 (5 bases). CDR3 size: 16 residues. Germline V gene lookup returns CDR1 SEHNR and CDR2 FQNEAQ (reference sequence). The V gene lost 5 bases and the J gene lost 0 bases, with 14 bases spanning the gap. The CDR3 DNA sequence: TGTGCCAGCAGCACCCAGGGAAGGGGCTCCTACAATGAGCAGTTCTTC. Translated, it gives CASSTQGRGSYNEQFF.

This clonotype was found many times. The chain carries TRBV28 and TRBJ2-2, with D hard to call. Germline lookup yields CDR1 MDHEN and CDR2 SYDVKM. The V and J ends lost 7 bases and 2 bases respectively, with 17 bases between them. This CDR3 has 16 residues. Here the CDR3 DNA reads TGTGCCAGCAACAAGATTATGGGCAGAAACACCGGGGAGCTGTTTTTT. Its protein is CASNKIMGRNTGELFF.

This clonotype has a handful of counts. The V and J genes are TRBV11-1 and TRBJ2-6; D uncertain. This CDR3 has 20 residues. V shed 3 bases and J shed 0 bases, with 21 bases lying between them. Per the germline V gene, CDR1 is SGHAT and CDR2 is FQDESV (reference sequence). CDR3 loop: CASSLKRWTQQFSGANVLTF. For the CDR3, the DNA is TGTGCCAGCAGCTTGAAAAGGTGGACGCAACAGTTCTCTGGGGCCAACGTCCTGACTTTC.

The V call is TRBV12-3 or TRBV12-4, the J call TRBJ1-6, with a tentative D call TRBD1 (5 bases). V was clipped by 1 base and J by 5 bases, with 9 bases between them. The CDR3 totals 15 residues. The chain's CDR3 is CASSLETEDNSPLHF. DNA of the CDR3: TGTGCCAGCAGTTTAGAGACAGAGGATAATTCACCCCTCCACTTT.